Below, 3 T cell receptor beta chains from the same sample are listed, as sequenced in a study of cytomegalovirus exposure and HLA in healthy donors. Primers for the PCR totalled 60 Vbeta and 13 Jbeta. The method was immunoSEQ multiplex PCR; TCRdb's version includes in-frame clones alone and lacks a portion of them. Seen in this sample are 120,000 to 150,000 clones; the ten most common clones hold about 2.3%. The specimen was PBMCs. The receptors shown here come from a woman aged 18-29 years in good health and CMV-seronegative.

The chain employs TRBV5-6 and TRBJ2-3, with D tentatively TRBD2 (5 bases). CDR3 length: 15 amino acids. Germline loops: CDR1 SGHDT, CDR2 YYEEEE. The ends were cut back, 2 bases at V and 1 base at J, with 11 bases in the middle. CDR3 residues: CASSFRGPGTDTQYF. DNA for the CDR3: TGTGCCAGCAGCTTCCGCGGGCCCGGCACAGATACGCAGTATTTT. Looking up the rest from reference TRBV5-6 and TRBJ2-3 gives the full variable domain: DAGVTQSPTHLIKTRGQQVTLRCSPKSGHDTVSWYQQALGQGPQFIFQYYEEEERQRGNFPDRFSGHQFPNYSSELNVNALLLGDSALYLCASSFRGPGTDTQYFGPGTRLTVL.

CDR3 sequence (DNA): TGTGCCAGCAGCTTTGGGACAGGGTTCAAATCGAGCTCTGGGGCCAACGTCCTGACTTTC. Protein product: CASSFGTGFKSSSGANVLTF. The genes are TRBV5-4 and TRBJ2-6, with 9 bases matching TRBD1. Trimming cost V 2 bases and J 0 bases; bases outside gene matches: 12. Germline V gene lookup returns CDR1 SGHNT and CDR2 YYREEE (reference sequence). This CDR3 has 20 amino acids.

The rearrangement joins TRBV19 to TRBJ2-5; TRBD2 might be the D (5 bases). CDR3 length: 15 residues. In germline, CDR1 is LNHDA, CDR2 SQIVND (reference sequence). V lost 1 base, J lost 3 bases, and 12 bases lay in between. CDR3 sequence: CASSIGDTGKETQYF. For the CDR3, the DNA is TGTGCCAGTAGTATAGGAGACACGGGGAAAGAGACCCAGTACTTC.